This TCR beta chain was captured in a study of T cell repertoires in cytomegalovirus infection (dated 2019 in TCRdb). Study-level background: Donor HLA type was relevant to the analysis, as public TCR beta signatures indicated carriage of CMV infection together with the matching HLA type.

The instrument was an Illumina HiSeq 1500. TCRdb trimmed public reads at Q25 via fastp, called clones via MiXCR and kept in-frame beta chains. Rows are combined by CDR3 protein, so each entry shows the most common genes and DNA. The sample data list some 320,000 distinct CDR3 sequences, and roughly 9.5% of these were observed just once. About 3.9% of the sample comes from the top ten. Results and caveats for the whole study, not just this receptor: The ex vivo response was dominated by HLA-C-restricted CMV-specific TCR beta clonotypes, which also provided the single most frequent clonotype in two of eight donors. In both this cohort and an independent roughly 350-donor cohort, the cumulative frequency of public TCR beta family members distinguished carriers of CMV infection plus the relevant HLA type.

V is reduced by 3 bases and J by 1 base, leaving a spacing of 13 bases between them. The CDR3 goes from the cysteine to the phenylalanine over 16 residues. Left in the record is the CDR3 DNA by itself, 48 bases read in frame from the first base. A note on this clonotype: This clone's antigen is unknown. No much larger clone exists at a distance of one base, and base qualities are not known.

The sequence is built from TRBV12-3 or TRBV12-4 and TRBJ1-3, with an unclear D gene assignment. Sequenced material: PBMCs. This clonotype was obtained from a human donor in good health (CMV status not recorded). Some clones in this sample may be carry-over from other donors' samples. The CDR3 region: CASSLGVGISGNTIYF. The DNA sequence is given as TGTGCCAGCAGTTTGGGCGTGGGAATTTCTGGAAACACCATATATTTT.